This passage covers 19 T cell receptor beta chains from one sample sequenced in a study of shared clonotypes between healthy human individuals. TCRdb keeps only in-frame clones here, not all; method: immunoSEQ multiplex PCR. The sample carries about 590,000 clones, around 95% recorded once. Only CD45RO-negative cells positively selected for CCR7 counted as naive CD8 cells, so terminally differentiated effector memory CD45RA+ cells were excluded. The specimen was naive CD8+ T cells sorted from blood. The receptors shown here come from a woman aged 25 to 39 in good health.

This clone was observed a few times. The CDR3 nucleotides are TGTGCCAGCAGTTCAGGGAGTAGCAATCAGCCCCAGCATTTT. It is translated as CASSSGSSNQPQHF. The chain employs TRBV27 and TRBJ1-5; possible D gene TRBD1, 5 bases. Per the germline V gene, CDR1 is MNHEY and CDR2 is SMNVEV (reference sequence). The CDR3 sequence is 14 residues long. The V end lost 4 bases, the J end lost 0 bases, and 7 bases lay between the germline ends.

The chain is built from TRBV4-2 and TRBJ2-7; 8 positions agree with TRBD2. Unmatched junction bases numbered 4, after V lost 0 bases and J lost 0 bases. The germline V gene encodes CDR1 LGHNA and CDR2 YNFKEQ. The CDR3 is 16 amino acids. The CDR3 here is CASSQEASGYSYEQYF. CDR3 DNA sequence: TGTGCCAGCAGCCAAGAGGCTAGCGGGTACTCCTACGAGCAGTACTTC.

The chain combines TRBV11-2 with TRBJ2-7, with D possibly matching TRBD2 (6 bases). The CDR3 is 13 amino acids. The germline V and J ends were trimmed by 1 base and 7 bases, with 11 bases remaining between them. Looked up from germline, CDR1 is SGHAT and CDR2 is FQNNGV. DNA of the CDR3: TGTGCCAGCAGCTTAGGGGCGGGGATGGAGCAGTACTTC. It encodes CASSLGAGMEQYF.

This chain joins TRBV6-5 and TRBJ1-4; D gene unclear. The CDR3 is 14 amino acids. Germline assignment: CDR1 MNHEY and CDR2 SVGAGI. Deletions cut 0 bases from V and 6 bases from J, with 8 bases between. The CDR3 DNA reads TGTGCCAGCAGTTACTCTGGCGGGTATGAAAAACTGTTTTTT. It encodes CASSYSGGYEKLFF.

This chain joins TRBV7-6 and TRBJ2-7, with 11 bases aligning to TRBD2. In germline, CDR1 is SGHVS, CDR2 FNYEAQ. Trimming cost V 5 bases and J 5 bases; bases outside gene matches: 11. The CDR3 sequence is 16 residues long. The CDR3 coding sequence is TGTGCCAGCAGCCCCCAACTAGCGGGAGACTTCCACGAGCAGTACTTC. Amino acid sequence: CASSPQLAGDFHEQYF. Together with reference TRBV7-6 and TRBJ2-7, the CDR3 gives the full variable domain: GAGVSQSPRYKVTKRGQDVALRCDPISGHVSLYWYRQALGQGPEFLTYFNYEAQQDKSGLPNDRFSAERPEGSISTLTIQRTEQRDSAMYRCASSPQLAGDFHEQYFGPGTRLTVT.

This clone was recorded a few times. This chain joins TRBV27 and TRBJ1-1; tentative D call: TRBD1 (6 bases). The CDR3 runs to 15 residues. Germline lookup yields CDR1 MNHEY and CDR2 SMNVEV (reference sequence). Trimming took 3 bases from V and 5 from J, leaving 16 bases between them. This CDR3 reads CASSFSTGSLTEAFF. The CDR3 coding sequence is TGTGCCAGCAGTTTCTCCACAGGGTCGTTGACTGAAGCTTTCTTT.

The CDR3 coding sequence is TGTGCCAGCAGCATACTTCTAGCGGGCGGTGAGCAGTACTTC. Residues: CASSILLAGGEQYF. The chain employs TRBV11-2 and TRBJ2-5, with 8 nucleotides matching TRBD2. V lost 5 bases to trimming and J lost 11 bases; unmatched junction nucleotides: 13. CDR3 size: 14 residues. Germline-derived CDR1 and CDR2 are SGHAT and FQNNGV.

The rearrangement uses TRBV4-1 and TRBJ2-7; no firm D call. CDR1 is MGHRA and CDR2 is YSYEKL in the germline V gene. V lost 2 bases, J lost 2 bases, and 13 bases lay in between. This CDR3 contains 15 residues. The CDR3 sequence is CASSQIPLRTYEQYF. CDR3 in DNA: TGCGCCAGCAGCCAAATACCCCTGAGAACCTACGAGCAGTACTTC.

The chain recombines TRBV28 with TRBJ2-1, with D perhaps matching TRBD2 (6 bases). The V gene's germline CDR1 is MDHEN and CDR2 SYDVKM. This CDR3 has 15 residues. V lost 3 bases, J lost 2 bases, and 11 bases lay in between. The CDR3 spells CASSFPGEAYNEQFF. The CDR3 DNA reads TGTGCCAGCAGTTTCCCGGGAGAGGCCTACAATGAGCAGTTCTTC.

On this clone itself: Other DNA sequences in this specimen translate into the identical CDR3. This rearrangement joins TRBV27 to TRBJ1-3; D call uncertain. This CDR3 region has 15 residues. In germline, CDR1 is MNHEY, CDR2 SMNVEV (reference sequence). V gave up 2 bases and J gave up 0 bases, with 8 bases separating them. The CDR3 spells CASSLTGSSGNTIYF. The CDR3 DNA is TGTGCCAGCAGTTTAACCGGGAGCTCTGGAAACACCATATATTTT.

This clone was found once. The rearrangement uses TRBV19 and TRBJ1-5; D not resolved. This CDR3 spans 14 amino acids. V was shortened by 2 bases and J by 5 bases, with 10 bases between the two germline ends. Germline V gives CDR1 LNHDA, CDR2 SQIVND (reference sequence). The CDR3 here is CASSIQVGYQPQHF. CDR3 nucleotide sequence: TGTGCCAGTAGTATACAGGTGGGGTATCAGCCCCAGCATTTT.

This rearrangement joins TRBV7-3 to TRBJ2-5, with D hard to call. The V end lost 2 bases, the J end lost 5 bases, and 9 bases lay between the germline ends. The CDR3 runs to 13 residues. The germline V gene has CDR1 SGHTA and CDR2 FQGTGA. The chain's CDR3 is CASSLVRAETQYF. The CDR3 DNA reads as TGTGCCAGCAGCTTAGTTAGGGCCGAGACCCAGTACTTC.

The genes are TRBV28 and TRBJ2-1; 8 bases align to TRBD2. From germline, CDR1 is MDHEN and CDR2 SYDVKM. V dropped 7 bases and J dropped 8; count of bases not matched to a gene: 7. The CDR3 consists of 13 residues. DNA of the CDR3: TGTGCCAGCAATAAGCGGGAGTGGGATGAGCAGTTCTTC. It encodes CASNKREWDEQFF.

V usage is TRBV14 and J usage is TRBJ1-2; D is unresolved. The ends were cut back, 0 bases at V and 7 bases at J, with 12 bases in the middle. Germline V gene sequence: CDR1 SGHDN, CDR2 FVKESK. The CDR3 spans 14 residues. The CDR3: CASSQEARQAGYTF. CDR3 nucleotides: TGTGCCAGCAGCCAAGAGGCCAGGCAGGCTGGCTACACCTTC.

The chain carries TRBV5-6 and TRBJ2-7; D is uncertain. The CDR3 is 13 residues long. Trimming removed 2 bases from V and 1 base from J, with 7 bases in between. Per germline, CDR1 SGHDT and CDR2 YYEEEE. CDR3 amino acids: CASSFSESYEQYF. The CDR3 nucleotides read TGTGCCAGCAGCTTTTCGGAATCCTACGAGCAGTACTTC.

The chain links TRBV10-1 to TRBJ1-2, with TRBD1 matching 7 bases. With 0 bases clipped from V and 4 bases from J, the junction kept 2 bases outside the gene matches. This CDR3 comprises 14 residues. The germline V gene encodes CDR1 WNHNN and CDR2 SYGVQD (reference sequence). CDR3 amino acids: CASSESTGSYGYTF. CDR3 nucleotides: TGCGCCAGCAGTGAGTCGACAGGGTCCTATGGCTACACCTTC.

Here the CDR3 reads CASSLGVSYEQYF. The CDR3 DNA reads as TGTGCCAGCAGTTTAGGTGTGAGCTACGAGCAGTACTTC. The chain links TRBV28 to TRBJ2-5, with no clear D. The tail of the sequence fits TRBJ2-7 better, so the J call may be wrong. Germline assignment: CDR1 MDHEN and CDR2 SYDVKM. The CDR3 is 13 amino acids.

This chain uses TRBV11-2 with TRBJ1-3; 8 bases align to TRBD1. J gave up 3 bases and V 4 bases, and 8 bases lay outside the gene matches. This CDR3 is built from 16 residues. Per germline, CDR1 SGHAT and CDR2 FQNNGV. CDR3 residues: CASSSPQGVGGNTIYF. CDR3 nucleotide sequence: TGTGCCAGCAGCTCACCACAGGGGGTGGGTGGAAACACCATATATTTT.

V and J are TRBV10-1 and TRBJ2-7; D uncertain. Germline values: CDR1 WNHNN, CDR2 SYGVQD (reference sequence). The CDR3 runs to 10 residues. Trimming took 7 bases from V and 7 from J, leaving 8 bases between them. The CDR3 DNA reads as TGCGCCAGCACCCGGGCGGAGCAGTACTTC. Its protein is CASTRAEQYF.